These T cell receptor beta chains were read from a single sample in a study of OX40 agonist ivuxolimab in advanced cancers. Clones were read by immunoSEQ multiplex PCR, and TCRdb kept only the in-frame ones, dropping some. Of about 79,000 clones detected, about 90% appear once; the ten largest clones hold approximately 4%. This sample comprised CD4+ or CD8+ T cells sorted from blood, obtained in a trial of the OX40 agonist ivuxolimab. The receptors stem from an adult with an advanced solid tumor such as melanoma, head and neck, liver or kidney cancer. The conserved cysteine and the conserved F or W are not part of the CDR3 here. Clone size appears in some rows only: once, few, many, or a class for an expanded clone.

size: -; length: 13; V: TRBV5-4; J: TRBJ2-3; CDR3: ASTPTSGSSDTQY
size: once; length: 13; V: TRBV9; J: TRBJ2-2; CDR3: ASSLGTSGYGELF
size: -; length: 15; V: TRBV29-1; J: TRBJ2-1; CDR3: SHLDSGSPSSYNEQF
size: -; length: 13; V: TRBV5-1; J: TRBJ2-7; CDR3: ASSFFQGVPIEQY
size: -; length: 13; V: TRBV9; J: TRBJ2-7; CDR3: ASSPAGDGYYEQY
size: -; length: 12; V: TRBV4-2; J: TRBJ2-1; CDR3: ASSQDNTGDEQF
size: few; length: 13; V: TRBV19; J: TRBJ2-2; CDR3: ASSKGTSGSGELF
size: few; length: 14; V: TRBV5-5; J: TRBJ2-1; CDR3: ASSLHRGRMNNEQF
size: few; length: 12; V: TRBV2; J: TRBJ1-5; CDR3: ASSDPYSNQPQH
size: -; length: 12; V: TRBV10-3; J: TRBJ2-1; CDR3: AIKGTGFYNEQF
size: -; length: 12; V: TRBV6-1; J: TRBJ1-3; CDR3: ASSGRTGGNTIY
size: -; length: 11; V: TRBV5-1; J: TRBJ1-2; CDR3: ASSEWENYGYT
size: -; length: 11; V: TRBV30; J: TRBJ2-1; CDR3: AWSGTGFNEQF
size: -; length: 15; V: TRBV11-2; J: TRBJ1-1; CDR3: ASSGRALVGLNTEAF
size: -; length: 12; V: TRBV5-6; J: TRBJ2-5; CDR3: ASSLVTPQETQY
size: -; length: 12; V: TRBV19; J: TRBJ1-3; CDR3: ASRQQNSGNTIY
size: -; length: 16; V: TRBV5-1; J: TRBJ2-7; CDR3: ASSSGTSGRASSYEQY
size: -; length: 10; V: TRBV30; J: TRBJ1-2; CDR3: AWAQSIYGYT
size: -; length: 12; V: TRBV25-1; J: TRBJ2-2; CDR3: ASSEWREGGELF
size: -; length: 13; V: TRBV5-1; J: TRBJ2-1; CDR3: ASSLRLDSSREQF
size: -; length: 11; V: TRBV6-5; J: TRBJ2-2; CDR3: ASSPLVTGELF
size: -; length: 11; V: TRBV2; J: TRBJ2-5; CDR3: ASTGPSQETQY
size: -; length: 12; V: TRBV5-1; J: TRBJ2-1; CDR3: ASSLSQKADEQF
size: few; length: 13; V: TRBV5-6; J: TRBJ2-7; CDR3: ASRLAGGSSYEQY
size: -; length: 14; V: TRBV28; J: TRBJ2-7; CDR3: ASSPNTGLSSYEQY
size: -; length: 15; V: TRBV27; J: TRBJ2-2; CDR3: ASRRLGGRVGTGELF
size: -; length: 13; V: TRBV9; J: TRBJ1-4; CDR3: ASSVTGEGNEKLF
size: -; length: 11; V: TRBV27; J: TRBJ1-2; CDR3: ASRGAGGHGYT
size: -; length: 12; V: TRBV18; J: TRBJ1-6; CDR3: ASSPGQGNSPLH
size: -; length: 16; V: TRBV7-6; J: TRBJ2-2; CDR3: ASSQRTSGPSGTGELF
size: -; length: 12; V: TRBV5-1; J: TRBJ2-7; CDR3: ASSATYRVGEQY
size: -; length: 9; V: TRBV28; J: TRBJ2-1; CDR3: ASGVAVEQF
size: -; length: 13; V: TRBV7-8; J: TRBJ2-5; CDR3: ASSLDRGEIETQY
size: once; length: 10; V: TRBV29-1; J: TRBJ2-1; CDR3: SVGTGYNEQF
size: -; length: 13; V: TRBV5-1; J: TRBJ2-7; CDR3: ASSLVLGGAYEQY
size: -; length: 10; V: TRBV7-9; J: TRBJ2-1; CDR3: ASSPDGPEQF
size: few; length: 16; V: TRBV19; J: TRBJ2-1; CDR3: ASSIVGYGGGLYNEQF
size: -; length: 12; V: TRBV6-1; J: TRBJ2-1; CDR3: ASRAGTGYNEQF
size: -; length: 14; V: TRBV9; J: TRBJ2-7; CDR3: ASSPRLGAGALEQY
size: -; length: 15; V: TRBV5-1; J: TRBJ2-2; CDR3: ASSLGLAGAGTGELF
size: -; length: 14; V: TRBV28; J: TRBJ2-7; CDR3: ASSSPPGQGSYEQY
size: few; length: 13; V: TRBV28; J: TRBJ1-5; CDR3: ASSLEGQGHQPQH
size: -; length: 11; V: TRBV14; J: TRBJ1-5; CDR3: ASSQEPNQPQH
size: -; length: 13; V: TRBV19; J: TRBJ2-3; CDR3: ASSRTSRSIDTQY
size: -; length: 10; V: TRBV11-2; J: TRBJ2-5; CDR3: ASSLDQETQY
size: -; length: 12; V: TRBV10-3; J: TRBJ1-1; CDR3: AIRNREGNTEAF
size: -; length: 13; V: TRBV5-1; J: TRBJ2-7; CDR3: ASSLGTSAVDEQY
size: once; length: 14; V: TRBV2; J: TRBJ2-2; CDR3: ASSELPGLAGGELF